The 16 T cell receptor beta chains in this list originate from one sample, sequenced in a study of Ad26.COV2.S vaccination and SARS-CoV-2 variants. The table came from immunoSEQ multiplex PCR; TCRdb's copy has only in-frame clones and leaves some out. The sample records approximately 450,000 clones, 75% to 95% being singletons. Treatment of the sample: 15 to 20 received Ad26.COV2.S at low or high dose, single or two shots; five or six received placebo; per-sample allocation not given. All samples were drawn on day 63, counting from the first vaccine or placebo injection. The sequenced sample was peripheral blood, obtained in a trial of Ad26.COV2.S vaccine versus placebo. These receptors all come from a person aged 18 to 59 who received the Ad26.COV2.S COVID-19 vaccine or a placebo.

This sequence joins TRBV7-2 and TRBJ2-4; D might be TRBD1 (6 bases). From germline, CDR1 is SGHTA and CDR2 FQGNSA. V dropped 5 bases and J dropped 6 bases, with 8 bases sitting between them. The CDR3 is made up of 12 amino acids. CDR3: CASSQDRNIQYF. For the CDR3, the DNA is TGTGCCAGCAGCCAGGACAGAAACATTCAGTACTTC.

The chain employs TRBV28 and TRBJ2-7; the D gene could be TRBD1 or TRBD2 (5 bases each). Trimming removed 6 bases from V and 5 bases from J, with 14 bases in between. CDR3 size: 13 residues. Germline CDR1 and CDR2: MDHEN and SYDVKM. The CDR3 sequence is CASSSGPEDEQYF. The CDR3 DNA reads TGTGCCAGCAGCTCGGGACCAGAGGACGAGCAGTACTTC.

The chain is built from TRBV27 and TRBJ2-1, with 7 positions matching TRBD2. The CDR3 loop spans 16 amino acids. Germline V gene lookup returns CDR1 MNHEY and CDR2 SMNVEV (reference sequence). Trimming took 3 bases from V and 2 from J; bases not matched to a gene: 7. In nucleotides, the CDR3 is TGTGCCAGCAGTTTCCCCATAGCGGGTCCCTACAATGAGCAGTTCTTC. Encoded protein: CASSFPIAGPYNEQFF.

The chain combines TRBV30 with TRBJ1-5; D is undetermined. The V end lost 0 bases, the J end lost 4 bases, and 7 bases lay between the germline ends. This CDR3 is 13 amino acids long. Germline CDR1 and CDR2: GTSNPN and SVGIG (reference sequence). CDR3 region: CAWSVALNQPQHF. The DNA of the CDR3 is TGTGCCTGGAGTGTAGCCCTTAATCAGCCCCAGCATTTT.

This clone was found once. This chain uses TRBV27 with TRBJ2-7; 11 positions match TRBD2. CDR3 length: 14 residues. V shed 6 bases, J shed 6 bases, and the junction held 7 bases outside the gene matches. Germline loops: CDR1 MNHEY, CDR2 SMNVEV (reference sequence). The CDR3 DNA follows: TGTGCCAGCAGGCGACTAGCGGGATCGGGCGAGCAGTACTTC. It codes for CASRRLAGSGEQYF.

As concerns this clone: Other DNA sequences in this specimen translate into the identical CDR3. The chain combines TRBV7-2 with TRBJ2-7; D tentatively reads TRBD1 or TRBD2 (5 bases each). The length of the CDR3 is 13 residues. Looked up from germline, CDR1 is SGHTA and CDR2 is FQGNSA. Trimming shortened V by 0 bases and J by 7 bases, and 10 bases separated the two germline ends. As DNA, the CDR3 is TGTGCCAGCAGCTTAGCGGGGGTAGGGGAGCAGTACTTC. As protein: CASSLAGVGEQYF.

The gene calls are TRBV3-1 (or the pseudogene TRBV3-2) and TRBJ1-2; D uncertain. Trimming removed 4 bases from V and 4 bases from J, with 13 bases in between. Germline V gene lookup returns CDR1 LGHDT and CDR2 YNNKEL (reference sequence). This CDR3 is 14 amino acids long. This CDR3 is CASSPDEAGYGYTF. In DNA form, the CDR3 reads TGTGCCAGCAGCCCGGACGAGGCCGGCTATGGCTACACCTTC.

The chain carries TRBV20-1 and TRBJ2-1, with D unclear. The CDR3 sequence is 11 residues long. Trimming took 8 bases from V and 5 from J, leaving 10 bases between them. Germline CDR1 and CDR2: DFQATT and SNEGSKA (reference sequence). The CDR3 coding sequence is TGCAGTACCGTAACTGACAATGAGCAGTTCTTC. This codes for CSTVTDNEQFF.

The genes are TRBV24-1 and TRBJ2-2; TRBD1 is a possible D gene (8 bases). In germline, CDR1 is KGHDR, CDR2 SFDVKD. Trimming took 3 bases from V and 5 from J, leaving 18 bases between them. This CDR3 is built from 17 residues. Written as DNA, the CDR3 is TGTGCCACCAGTGATGTCCGCGACAGGGGAGGGACCGGGGAGCTGTTTTTT. Translating gives CATSDVRDRGGTGELFF.

This clone was observed a few times. This sequence joins TRBV9 and TRBJ2-2; tentatively, D is TRBD2 (6 bases). The ends were cut back, 0 bases at V and 3 bases at J, with 9 bases in the middle. There are 15 residues in the CDR3. The germline gives CDR1 SGDLS, CDR2 YYNGEE. The CDR3 loop reads CASSVGTTHTGELFF. DNA of the CDR3: TGTGCCAGCAGCGTAGGGACTACCCACACCGGGGAGCTGTTTTTT.

This chain joins TRBV11-3 and TRBJ2-2, with TRBD2 matching over 7 bases. This CDR3 is 13 amino acids long. V was clipped by 5 bases and J by 6 bases; unmatched bases: 3. Germline V gives CDR1 SGHNT, CDR2 YENEEA. In nucleotides, the CDR3 is TGTGCCAGCAGCAGGGGAGGGGCCGGGGAGCTGTTTTTT. Its protein is CASSRGGAGELFF.

This sequence joins TRBV6-6 and TRBJ1-4, with 10 bases fitting TRBD1. J was trimmed by 6 bases and V by 6 bases; bases with no gene match: 4. The CDR3 extends over 14 amino acids. Germline V gene lookup returns CDR1 MNHNY and CDR2 SVGAGI (reference sequence). CDR3 protein: CASSTGQGYEKLFF. For the CDR3, the DNA is TGTGCCAGCAGCACGGGACAGGGGTATGAAAAACTGTTTTTT.

The chain recombines TRBV5-1 with TRBJ1-1, with D perhaps matching TRBD1 (6 bases). Germline CDR1 SGHRS, CDR2 YFSETQ. With 1 base removed from V and 1 base from J, the gap between germline ends came to 11 bases. The length of the CDR3 is 15 residues. The CDR3 protein is CASSLLGAGNTEAFF. The DNA of the CDR3 is TGCGCCAGCAGCTTGCTGGGGGCCGGGAACACTGAAGCTTTCTTT. The whole variable domain, remainder taken from reference TRBV5-1 and TRBJ1-1, is KAGVTQTPRYLIKTRGQQVTLSCSPISGHRSVSWYQQTPGQGLQFLFEYFSETQRNKGNFPGRFSGRQFSNSRSEMNVSTLELGDSALYLCASSLLGAGNTEAFFGQGTRLTVV.

This rearrangement joins TRBV6-6 to TRBJ2-3; perhaps TRBD2 as D (5 bases). The CDR3 spans 12 residues. Germline V gene sequence: CDR1 MNHNY, CDR2 SVGAGI (reference sequence). V was cut by 6 bases and J by 10 bases, with 14 bases left in between. This chain's CDR3 is CASRKDGMPQYF. In nucleotides, the CDR3 is TGTGCCAGCAGGAAAGACGGGATGCCGCAGTATTTT.

The chain carries TRBV6-1 and TRBJ1-6, with a weak D call TRBD1 (6 bases). The CDR3 is made up of 17 amino acids. Trimming removed 3 bases from V and 6 bases from J, with 18 bases in between. Germline V lookup: CDR1 MNHNS, CDR2 SASEGT. This CDR3 is CASSEMGGGASNSPLHF. CDR3 in DNA: TGTGCCAGCAGTGAGATGGGGGGGGGCGCGAGTAATTCACCCCTCCACTTT.

This chain links TRBV5-6 with TRBJ2-5; D ambiguous. The CDR3 spans 13 residues. The V gene's germline CDR1 is SGHDT and CDR2 YYEEEE. Trimming left V 0 bases short and J 10 bases short, with 13 bases between. The CDR3 sequence is CASSLGAPALQYF. In nucleotides, the CDR3 is TGTGCCAGCAGCTTGGGGGCCCCGGCACTCCAGTACTTC.